This T cell receptor (beta chain) came from a study of blood T cell repertoires in COVID-19. Study-wide context: The samples span acute and convalescent COVID-19 from the United States, Italy and Spain. PBMCs, B-cell-depleted T cells, or T cells were the source of the cDNA or gDNA that made up the material.

Produced via immunoSEQ multiplex PCR; TCRdb's table is partial and in-frame only. Here the sample spans around 230,000 clones, around 92% being singletons. V lost 5 bases to trimming and J lost 0 bases, with 8 bases between them. The CDR3 loop spans 14 amino acids. The V gene's germline CDR1 is SGDLS and CDR2 YYNGEE. V usage is TRBV9 and J usage is TRBJ1-4; the D is unclear. This clonotype originated in a woman aged 25 to 39 with acute COVID-19. Input material: PBMCs or T cells enriched from blood (not recorded which). The CDR3 DNA follows: TGTGCCAGCAGTGGGCTTGCAACTAATGAAAAACTGTTTTTT. Its translation is CASSGLATNEKLFF.